The clone carrying this TCR beta chain turned up a few times. Its antigen is not identified. These data are taken from a study of PD-1 blockade in classical Hodgkin lymphoma. Broader study findings: The study reported lower baseline TCR diversity in newly diagnosed patients than in healthy donors.

Autologous stem cell transplantation was followed by relapse in every patient, and brentuximab vedotin exposure varied. V lost 5 bases to trimming and J lost 7 bases; unmatched junction nucleotides: 3. CDR3 size: 13 residues. CDR1 is MDHEN and CDR2 is SYDVKM in the germline V gene. Only in-frame clones appear in the TCRdb table, and some are missing; sequencing was by immunoSEQ multiplex PCR. Of around 13,000 clones listed, 80% are singletons. The material sequenced was peripheral blood mononuclear cells (PBMCs), taken at baseline. The chain joins TRBV28 to TRBJ1-4; 8 positions agree with TRBD1. The TCR comes from a human donor with classical Hodgkin lymphoma. Here the CDR3 reads CASSPGQGEKLFF. The CDR3 DNA is TGTGCCAGCAGTCCTGGACAGGGTGAAAAACTGTTTTTT.